This T cell receptor beta chain was captured by sequencing in a study of T cells in Graves' hyperthyroidism and ophthalmopathy. Remarks on this clonotype: The target antigen is unknown.

Whole-study findings and limits: Expanded thyroid clonotypes (above 0.001) were mostly also found in blood.

CDR1 is LGHDT, CDR2 YNNKEL, per germline (reference sequence). The CDR3 contains 15 residues. Trimming cost V 3 bases and J 9 bases, with 18 bases left between them. Amplified TCR beta CDR3 regions derived from RNA transcripts. Using the HTBI primer set, a first-round RT-PCR was run on the TCR CDR3. TCRdb passed the multiplex PCR reads through MiXCR, listing each CDR3 protein once. The sample has hundreds of thousands of distinct CDR3 sequences, less than 25% seen once; the top ten hold around a third. Sequencing used blood. The V gene is TRBV3-1, the J gene TRBJ2-1; possibly TRBD1 for D (7 bases). This clonotype originated in a man aged 25-45 years with Graves' ophthalmopathy. CDR3 in DNA: TGTGCCAGCAGCCACCAGGGGGTCAGGGGAGGTGAGCAGTTCTTC. Translating gives CASSHQGVRGGEQFF.